The rows below give T cell receptor beta chains drawn from one sample of a study of blood T cell repertoires in COVID-19. The protocol was immunoSEQ multiplex PCR, while the TCRdb copy is restricted to in-frame clones and leaves out a portion. The sample comprises 200,000 to 250,000 clones, roughly 89% of which are singletons, and around 3.8% rests with the top ten. The sequenced sample was PBMCs or T cells enriched from blood (not recorded which). The receptors here all came from a woman aged 40 to 55 with acute COVID-19. Both conserved end residues are part of each CDR3. Each record gives: CDR3 DNA, CDR3 protein, J gene, clone size, D gene, V gene. D genes are given only for firm matches. Some rows have no size entry. The others give once, few or many, or a class for an expanded clone.

cdr3_nt: TGTGCCAGCTCATCAGACAGAAGCAATCAGCCCCAGCATTTT; cdr3_aa: CASSSDRSNQPQHF; j_call: TRBJ1-5; clone_size: NA; d_call: NA; v_call: TRBV18
cdr3_nt: TGTGCCAGCAGCTTGTCAGGGGGCAGAGAAAAACTGTTTTTT; cdr3_aa: CASSLSGGREKLFF; j_call: TRBJ1-4; clone_size: NA; d_call: TRBD1; v_call: TRBV7-2
cdr3_nt: TGTGCCAGCAGCCCTCACAACAATGAAAAACTGTTTTTT; cdr3_aa: CASSPHNNEKLFF; j_call: TRBJ1-4; clone_size: NA; d_call: NA; v_call: TRBV9
cdr3_nt: TGCGCCAGCAGCTTGGGGTGGCAGGGAAGGCACGAGCAGTACTTC; cdr3_aa: CASSLGWQGRHEQYF; j_call: TRBJ2-7; clone_size: NA; d_call: NA; v_call: TRBV5-1
cdr3_nt: TGTGCCAGCAGTTTATCGATCGGGGTAGGCAACGGGGAGCTGTTTTTT; cdr3_aa: CASSLSIGVGNGELFF; j_call: TRBJ2-2; clone_size: NA; d_call: NA; v_call: TRBV27
cdr3_nt: TGCGCCAGCAGCCCGGGGTCTGACACTGAAGCTTTCTTT; cdr3_aa: CASSPGSDTEAFF; j_call: TRBJ1-1; clone_size: NA; d_call: NA; v_call: TRBV5-1
cdr3_nt: TGTGCCAGCTCACCACCGGGAGTTCAGGAAAAACTGTTTTTT; cdr3_aa: CASSPPGVQEKLFF; j_call: TRBJ1-4; clone_size: NA; d_call: NA; v_call: TRBV18
cdr3_nt: TGTGCCAGCAGCGACTCACAGGGGGGTGGGACCCAGTACTTC; cdr3_aa: CASSDSQGGGTQYF; j_call: TRBJ2-5; clone_size: NA; d_call: TRBD1; v_call: TRBV9
cdr3_nt: TGTGCCAGCAGCGTGAGCGGGGGAGGGATTAAGGATGAGCAGTTCTTC; cdr3_aa: CASSVSGGGIKDEQFF; j_call: TRBJ2-1; clone_size: NA; d_call: TRBD2; v_call: TRBV9
cdr3_nt: TGTGCCAGCAGTCGGACAGCAAACCGTTTTAGCGGGGAGCTGTTTTTT; cdr3_aa: CASSRTANRFSGELFF; j_call: TRBJ2-2; clone_size: NA; d_call: NA; v_call: TRBV6-2/TRBV6-3
cdr3_nt: TGCGCCAGCAGCCAAGATTCAGGGGGCCGGGGTCAGCCCCAGCATTTT; cdr3_aa: CASSQDSGGRGQPQHF; j_call: TRBJ1-5; clone_size: NA; d_call: TRBD1; v_call: TRBV4-1
cdr3_nt: TGTGCCAGTAGCTTATTGAGGGACTATGGCTACACCTTC; cdr3_aa: CASSLLRDYGYTF; j_call: TRBJ1-2; clone_size: NA; d_call: NA; v_call: TRBV19
cdr3_nt: TGTGCCAGCAGCCGACTGGGCACTGAAGCTTTCTTT; cdr3_aa: CASSRLGTEAFF; j_call: TRBJ1-1; clone_size: once; d_call: NA; v_call: TRBV3-1/TRBV3-2
cdr3_nt: TGTGCCAGCCTACCCGGCGGCACCGGGGAGCTGTTTTTT; cdr3_aa: CASLPGGTGELFF; j_call: TRBJ2-2; clone_size: NA; d_call: NA; v_call: TRBV6-5
cdr3_nt: TGTGCCAGTAGACGTACCGGGGGAGACTATGGCTACACCTTC; cdr3_aa: CASRRTGGDYGYTF; j_call: TRBJ1-2; clone_size: NA; d_call: NA; v_call: TRBV19
cdr3_nt: TGTGCCAGCAGTCACTTACTAGCGGGGGGGCCCGGTGAGCAGTTCTTC; cdr3_aa: CASSHLLAGGPGEQFF; j_call: TRBJ2-1; clone_size: NA; d_call: TRBD2; v_call: TRBV27
cdr3_nt: TGCGCCAGCAGCCCAGGCCCAACAGGGGGCACTGAAGCTTTCTTT; cdr3_aa: CASSPGPTGGTEAFF; j_call: TRBJ1-1; clone_size: NA; d_call: TRBD1; v_call: TRBV4-1
cdr3_nt: TGTGCCAGTAGTATCGTGGGGCCCCTACAAGAGACCCAGTACTTC; cdr3_aa: CASSIVGPLQETQYF; j_call: TRBJ2-5; clone_size: once; d_call: NA; v_call: TRBV19
cdr3_nt: TGTGCCAGTAGAAGCCTCACCGGGGAGCTGTTTTTT; cdr3_aa: CASRSLTGELFF; j_call: TRBJ2-2; clone_size: NA; d_call: NA; v_call: TRBV19
cdr3_nt: TGCGCCAGTTCCAGGGGAAACTATGGCTACACCTTC; cdr3_aa: CASSRGNYGYTF; j_call: TRBJ1-2; clone_size: NA; d_call: NA; v_call: TRBV5-1
cdr3_nt: TGTGCCAGCACCAAAACCCTAGATAGCAATCAGCCCCAGCATTTT; cdr3_aa: CASTKTLDSNQPQHF; j_call: TRBJ1-5; clone_size: many; d_call: NA; v_call: TRBV6-5
cdr3_nt: TGTGCCAGCAGCTTTAGCGGGGGGTTCTCCTACAATGAGCAGTTCTTC; cdr3_aa: CASSFSGGFSYNEQFF; j_call: TRBJ2-1; clone_size: NA; d_call: TRBD2; v_call: TRBV13
cdr3_nt: TGTGCCAGCAGACCACCGGACAGGGGATATTCTGAAGCTTTCTTT; cdr3_aa: CASRPPDRGYSEAFF; j_call: TRBJ1-1; clone_size: NA; d_call: TRBD1; v_call: TRBV6-5
cdr3_nt: TGTGCCAGCAGCAAAAGCGGGGGGGCGAGGCCAGATACGCAGTATTTT; cdr3_aa: CASSKSGGARPDTQYF; j_call: TRBJ2-3; clone_size: NA; d_call: TRBD2; v_call: TRBV5-4
cdr3_nt: TGTGCCAGCAGCTTCCGAGAACTAGCGGGTCCAGATACGCAGTATTTT; cdr3_aa: CASSFRELAGPDTQYF; j_call: TRBJ2-3; clone_size: NA; d_call: TRBD2; v_call: TRBV13
cdr3_nt: TGTGCCAGCGTACAGGGGGCTGGAAACACCATATATTTT; cdr3_aa: CASVQGAGNTIYF; j_call: TRBJ1-3; clone_size: NA; d_call: NA; v_call: TRBV21-1
cdr3_nt: TGTGCCGCCCGACAGGGGATTACGGAGCCCCAGCATTTT; cdr3_aa: CAARQGITEPQHF; j_call: TRBJ1-5; clone_size: NA; d_call: TRBD1; v_call: TRBV2
cdr3_nt: TGTGCCAGCAGCGTAGCTGCGGGGGCTGGGACTAATGAAAAACTGTTTTTT; cdr3_aa: CASSVAAGAGTNEKLFF; j_call: TRBJ1-4; clone_size: once; d_call: NA; v_call: TRBV9
cdr3_nt: TGTGCCTGGGACCGGGACAGGGTAGAACTTGGCTACACCTTC; cdr3_aa: CAWDRDRVELGYTF; j_call: TRBJ1-2; clone_size: NA; d_call: TRBD1; v_call: TRBV30
cdr3_nt: TGTGCCAGCAGGGACATAGGGGTTAACTATGGCTACACCTTC; cdr3_aa: CASRDIGVNYGYTF; j_call: TRBJ1-2; clone_size: NA; d_call: NA; v_call: TRBV27
cdr3_nt: TGTGCCTGGAGTGTTAGCGGAAACACCATATATTTT; cdr3_aa: CAWSVSGNTIYF; j_call: TRBJ1-3; clone_size: NA; d_call: NA; v_call: TRBV30
cdr3_nt: TGTGCCAGCATCATCCTAGCGGGGGGCGGGAATGAGCAGTTCTTC; cdr3_aa: CASIILAGGGNEQFF; j_call: TRBJ2-1; clone_size: NA; d_call: TRBD2; v_call: TRBV2
cdr3_nt: TGTGCCAGTAGTATAGTAGCCGGAGACACTGAAGCTTTCTTT; cdr3_aa: CASSIVAGDTEAFF; j_call: TRBJ1-1; clone_size: NA; d_call: NA; v_call: TRBV19
cdr3_nt: TGTGCCTGGGGGCTATCACCCCTCCACTTT; cdr3_aa: CAWGLSPLHF; j_call: TRBJ1-6; clone_size: NA; d_call: NA; v_call: TRBV5-4
cdr3_nt: TGTGCCAGCAGCTTGGGGGGGCGTAATTCACCCCTCCACTTT; cdr3_aa: CASSLGGRNSPLHF; j_call: TRBJ1-6; clone_size: NA; d_call: NA; v_call: TRBV5-4
cdr3_nt: TGTGCCAGCAGCTTTCTCGGGGGACAGAACTATGGCTACACCTTC; cdr3_aa: CASSFLGGQNYGYTF; j_call: TRBJ1-2; clone_size: once; d_call: TRBD1; v_call: TRBV7-8
cdr3_nt: TGTGCCAGCAGTCTAGCGGGGGGGAGCCAAGAGACCCAGTACTTC; cdr3_aa: CASSLAGGSQETQYF; j_call: TRBJ2-5; clone_size: NA; d_call: TRBD2; v_call: TRBV9
cdr3_nt: TGCAGCGTTGAATATGTCCAGGGGAACTATAGCTACACCTTC; cdr3_aa: CSVEYVQGNYSYTF; j_call: TRBJ1-2; clone_size: NA; d_call: NA; v_call: TRBV29-1
cdr3_nt: TGTGCCAGCAGTTACCCTGGTGGAGGGCGGACTGAAGCTTTCTTT; cdr3_aa: CASSYPGGGRTEAFF; j_call: TRBJ1-1; clone_size: NA; d_call: NA; v_call: TRBV6-5
cdr3_nt: TGCGCCAGCAGCCTCGGGAGTTCTGGAAACACCATATATTTT; cdr3_aa: CASSLGSSGNTIYF; j_call: TRBJ1-3; clone_size: NA; d_call: NA; v_call: TRBV4-3
cdr3_nt: TGTGCCAGCAGGCCAGGGGCAGGCTCCCACGAGCAGTACTTC; cdr3_aa: CASRPGAGSHEQYF; j_call: TRBJ2-7; clone_size: NA; d_call: NA; v_call: TRBV6-5
cdr3_nt: TGTGCCACCAGCGGCGGGACTAGCGGGGGCTCGAACACCGGGGAGCTGTTTTTT; cdr3_aa: CATSGGTSGGSNTGELFF; j_call: TRBJ2-2; clone_size: NA; d_call: TRBD2; v_call: TRBV15
cdr3_nt: TGTGCCAGCAGTTATCGGGACAGGGTAGAAACCTTC; cdr3_aa: CASSYRDRVETF; j_call: TRBJ1-2; clone_size: NA; d_call: TRBD1; v_call: TRBV6-5
cdr3_nt: TGTGCCAGCAAGGCCAGCGCCAGATCGGAGTCCTACGAGCAGTACTTC; cdr3_aa: CASKASARSESYEQYF; j_call: TRBJ2-7; clone_size: NA; d_call: NA; v_call: TRBV2
cdr3_nt: TGTGCCAGCAGCGCTTTCTCCGTAGCGGGGGGTGACAACAATGAGCAGTTCTTC; cdr3_aa: CASSAFSVAGGDNNEQFF; j_call: TRBJ2-1; clone_size: NA; d_call: TRBD2; v_call: TRBV7-6
cdr3_nt: TGCGCCAGCAGTGAGTCGGCGGGGCTAGGCACTGAAGCTTTCTTT; cdr3_aa: CASSESAGLGTEAFF; j_call: TRBJ1-1; clone_size: NA; d_call: NA; v_call: TRBV10-1
cdr3_nt: TGTGCCAGCCGGGCATTTCCAGGGGAAGCTTTCTTT; cdr3_aa: CASRAFPGEAFF; j_call: TRBJ1-1; clone_size: NA; d_call: NA; v_call: TRBV6-5